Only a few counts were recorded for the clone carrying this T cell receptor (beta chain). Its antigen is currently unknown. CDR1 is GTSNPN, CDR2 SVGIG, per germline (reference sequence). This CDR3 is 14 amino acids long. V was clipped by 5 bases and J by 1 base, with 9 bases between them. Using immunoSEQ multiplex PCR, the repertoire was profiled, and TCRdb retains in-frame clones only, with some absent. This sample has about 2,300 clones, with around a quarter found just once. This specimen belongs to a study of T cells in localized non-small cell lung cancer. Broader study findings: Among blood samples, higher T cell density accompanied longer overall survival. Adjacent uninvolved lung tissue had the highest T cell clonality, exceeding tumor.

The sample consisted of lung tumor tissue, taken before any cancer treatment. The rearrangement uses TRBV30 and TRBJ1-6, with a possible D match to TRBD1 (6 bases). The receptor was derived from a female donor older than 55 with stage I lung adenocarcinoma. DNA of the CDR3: TGTGCCTGGCAACAGGGATCCTATAATTCACCCCTCCACTTT. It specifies CAWQQGSYNSPLHF.